The clone carrying this T cell receptor beta chain was observed at least ten times. The sample is drawn from a study of identical twins. The V segment lost 3 bases and the J segment 5 bases; nucleotides outside the gene matches: 13. CDR1 is SGHRS, CDR2 YFSETQ, per germline. The CDR3 sequence is 16 residues long. TCRdb re-derived calls from the 5' RACE reads in MiXCR, one entry per CDR3 protein. The data hold more than 600,000 distinct CDR3 sequences, with about 20% observed a single time. The sample also formed part of further work on T cells expressing NK-cell markers.

Sequenced material: PBMCs. This TCR came from a woman between 18 and 29 years old in good health. The chain uses TRBV5-1 and TRBJ2-7; 8 bases match TRBD1. CDR3 residues: CASSSRGQGRIHEQYF. In nucleotides, the CDR3 is TGCGCCAGCAGCTCCCGCGGACAGGGTAGGATACACGAGCAGTACTTC.